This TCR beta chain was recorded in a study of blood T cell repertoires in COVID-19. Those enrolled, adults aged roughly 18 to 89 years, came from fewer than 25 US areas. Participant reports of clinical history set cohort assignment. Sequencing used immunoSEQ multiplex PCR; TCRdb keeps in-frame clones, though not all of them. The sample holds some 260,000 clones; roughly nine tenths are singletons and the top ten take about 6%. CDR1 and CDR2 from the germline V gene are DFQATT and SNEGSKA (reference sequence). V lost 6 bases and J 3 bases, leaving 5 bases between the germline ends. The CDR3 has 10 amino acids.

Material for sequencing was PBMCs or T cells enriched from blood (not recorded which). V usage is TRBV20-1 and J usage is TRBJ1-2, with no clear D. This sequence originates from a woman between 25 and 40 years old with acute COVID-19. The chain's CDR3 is CSAGDYGYTF. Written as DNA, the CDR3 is TGCAGTGCGGGAGACTATGGCTACACCTTC.